Presented here are 12 T cell receptor beta chains from one specimen sequenced in a study of blood T cell repertoires in COVID-19. Generated by immunoSEQ multiplex PCR, the TCRdb table keeps only in-frame clones and is missing some. The sample contains about 200,000 clones, around 84% of which appear only once. The material sequenced was peripheral blood. Receptor source: a woman older than 75 with acute or convalescent COVID-19.

This clone came up a few times. The rearrangement joins TRBV5-1 to TRBJ1-4, with D tentatively TRBD1 (6 bases). V was shortened by 0 bases and J by 8 bases, with 14 bases between the two germline ends. Per the germline V gene, CDR1 is SGHRS and CDR2 is YFSETQ. The CDR3 loop spans 15 amino acids. For the CDR3, the DNA is TGCGCCAGCAGCTTGGCCTCAGGGGACGGAGAAAAACTGTTTTTT. It codes for CASSLASGDGEKLFF. The variable domain in full, with the rest retrieved from reference TRBV5-1 and TRBJ1-4, is KAGVTQTPRYLIKTRGQQVTLSCSPISGHRSVSWYQQTPGQGLQFLFEYFSETQRNKGNFPGRFSGRQFSNSRSEMNVSTLELGDSALYLCASSLASGDGEKLFFGSGTQLSVL.

The genes are TRBV5-1 and TRBJ2-5, with TRBD1 as a possible D gene (5 bases). The CDR3 is 13 amino acids. Trimming removed 3 bases from V and 3 bases from J, with 9 bases in between. Germline V gives CDR1 SGHRS, CDR2 YFSETQ. This chain's CDR3 is CASSYPTEETQYF. CDR3 coding DNA: TGCGCCAGCAGCTACCCGACAGAAGAGACCCAGTACTTC.

The rearrangement joins TRBV18 to TRBJ1-1; 7 nucleotides match TRBD1. The CDR3 runs to 15 residues. The junction had 6 bases not matched to a gene; V was cut back by 4 bases and J by 1 base. The germline V gene encodes CDR1 KGHSH and CDR2 LQKENI. The CDR3 here is CASSRSGTANTEAFF. The CDR3, as DNA: TGTGCCAGCTCACGCTCCGGGACAGCGAACACTGAAGCTTTCTTT.

The chain uses TRBV9 and TRBJ2-1; TRBD2 aligns across 8 bases. The ends lost 2 bases at V and 9 bases at J; junction bases unmatched: 7. CDR1 is SGDLS, CDR2 YYNGEE, per germline. The CDR3 runs 14 residues. CDR3 bases: TGTGCCAGCAGCGTCCTAGCGGGCCCTGTTGAGCAGTTCTTC. The encoded protein is CASSVLAGPVEQFF. The full variable domain, in which reference TRBV9 and TRBJ2-1 provide the parts outside the CDR3, is DSGVTQTPKHLITATGQRVTLRCSPRSGDLSVYWYQQSLDQGLQFLIQYYNGEERAKGNILERFSAQQFPDLHSELNLSSLELGDSALYFCASSVLAGPVEQFFGPGTRLTVL.

In its sample, this clone was seen a few times. The rearrangement links TRBV2 to TRBJ2-7; TRBD2 is a possible D gene (6 bases). Germline V gene data show CDR1 as SNHLY and CDR2 as FYNNEI. V lost 8 bases, J lost 9 bases, and 20 bases lay in between. The CDR3 consists of 13 residues. This CDR3 reads CASGRDGAWGQYF. CDR3 nucleotides: TGTGCCAGCGGGCGGGACGGCGCATGGGGGCAGTACTTC.

This chain uses TRBV12-3 or TRBV12-4 with TRBJ1-1; D perhaps matches TRBD1 (6 bases). This CDR3 spans 13 amino acids. The V and J ends lost 7 bases and 1 base respectively, with 10 bases between them. Here the CDR3 reads CASNGQQNTEAFF. CDR3 sequence (DNA): TGTGCCAGCAACGGACAGCAGAACACTGAAGCTTTCTTT.

V usage is TRBV7-3 and J usage is TRBJ1-5; D is possibly TRBD1 (5 bases). Between the trimmed V and J ends, which lost 5 bases and 4 bases, there was a span of 9 bases. Germline lookup yields CDR1 SGHTA and CDR2 FQGTGA. This CDR3 has 13 residues. Here the CDR3 DNA reads TGTGCCAGCAGCCAACAGGAAAATCAGCCCCAGCATTTT. Translation gives CASSQQENQPQHF.

Notes on this clone: Distinct nucleotide sequences in the sample also encode this CDR3. The chain links TRBV18 to TRBJ1-5; no firm D call. The CDR3 extends over 13 amino acids. Deletions cut 3 bases from V and 2 bases from J, with 5 bases between. Looked up from germline, CDR1 is KGHSH and CDR2 is LQKENI. The CDR3 loop reads CASSPPGNQPQHF. The CDR3 bases are TGTGCCAGCTCACCGCCGGGCAATCAGCCCCAGCATTTT.

The V call is TRBV24-1, the J call TRBJ1-2; D is unresolved. V was shortened by 4 bases and J by 4 bases, with 3 bases between the two germline ends. The CDR3 consists of 11 residues. Germline CDR1 reads KGHDR; CDR2 reads SFDVKD. This CDR3 reads CATSDSYGYTF. The CDR3 DNA follows: TGTGCCACCAGTGACAGCTATGGCTACACCTTC.

This clone was seen ten or more times. V gene TRBV5-1 combines with J gene TRBJ2-7; 7 nucleotides align to TRBD1. This CDR3 contains 15 residues. The V and J ends lost 4 bases and 3 bases, in that order; junction bases with no gene match: 10. Per germline, CDR1 SGHRS and CDR2 YFSETQ. The CDR3 DNA is TGCGCCAGCAGCCCGGTGAGACAGGGCTTCTACGAGCAGTACTTC. Protein product: CASSPVRQGFYEQYF.

In the case of this clone: The identical CDR3 is also encoded by other nucleotide sequences in the sample. The CDR3 here is CASSQTGVREKLFF. In nucleotides, the CDR3 is TGTGCCAGCAGCCAGACAGGGGTTAGGGAAAAACTGTTTTTT. The chain carries TRBV28 and TRBJ1-4, with 8 bases that match TRBD1. Germline CDR1 reads MDHEN; CDR2 reads SYDVKM. The CDR3 sequence is 14 residues long. Losses at the gene ends were 6 bases for V and 8 bases for J; bases not matched to a gene: 8.

The rearrangement joins TRBV7-2 to TRBJ1-1; D is uncertain. CDR3 size: 13 residues. Germline CDR1 SGHTA, CDR2 FQGNSA. V lost 8 bases, J lost 0 bases, and 10 bases lay in between. The CDR3 DNA reads TGTGCCAGCGAACAGACGATGAACACTGAAGCTTTCTTT. This translates into CASEQTMNTEAFF.